This is a list of T cell receptor beta chains from one sample in a study of blood T cell repertoires in COVID-19. Assay used: immunoSEQ multiplex PCR; TCRdb lists only in-frame clones, some missing. The sample includes a few hundred thousand clones, less than 90% of them seen just once. Sequenced material: peripheral blood. The receptor set was obtained from a man aged 55 to 70 with acute or convalescent COVID-19. CDR3s include the opening cysteine and the closing phenylalanine or tryptophan. A D gene is named only where the DNA matches it firmly. A row's size may be missing; if present it is once, few, many or a size class.

V gene,clone size,J gene,D gene,CDR3 DNA,CDR3 protein
TRBV6-6,NA,TRBJ2-1,NA,TGTGCCAGCAGTTCAACTAGCCCTCCTCACTACAATGAGCAGTTCTTC,CASSSTSPPHYNEQFF
TRBV4-3,NA,TRBJ2-2,NA,TGCGCCAGCAGCCAAGCCCGACCGGGCGGGACCGGGGAGCTGTTTTTT,CASSQARPGGTGELFF
TRBV3-1/TRBV3-2,NA,TRBJ2-3,TRBD1,TGTGCCAGCAGCCCGACAGGGGGAGGCACAGATACGCAGTATTTT,CASSPTGGGTDTQYF
TRBV2,NA,TRBJ2-2,TRBD1,TGTGCCAGCAGTGAAAACAGGGGCTACACCGGGGAGCTGTTTTTT,CASSENRGYTGELFF
TRBV7-9,NA,TRBJ2-1,TRBD1,TGTGCCAGCAGCAAGGGACAGACCTACAATGAGCAGTTCTTC,CASSKGQTYNEQFF
TRBV5-6,once,TRBJ1-4,TRBD1,TGTGCCAGCAGTCCTCGGACAGGCCTTGAAAAACTGTTTTTT,CASSPRTGLEKLFF
TRBV6-2/TRBV6-3,NA,TRBJ2-7,TRBD2,TGTGCCAGCAGCCAGAATGGACTAGCGGGGGCTGAGCAGTACTTC,CASSQNGLAGAEQYF
TRBV11-1,NA,TRBJ2-2,NA,TGTGCCAGCAGCAGAGCCGGGGAGCTGTTTTTT,CASSRAGELFF
TRBV4-1,NA,TRBJ2-2,NA,TGCGCCAGCAGCCAACGACAGGGACTAGAGGCCACCGGGGAGCTGTTTTTT,CASSQRQGLEATGELFF
TRBV3-1/TRBV3-2,NA,TRBJ2-1,NA,TGTGCCAGCAGCCCCTCGAGGCACCTGAGCTCCTACAATGAGCAGTTCTTC,CASSPSRHLSSYNEQFF
TRBV10-3,once,TRBJ2-2,TRBD2,TGTGCCATCAGGGATAGCGGGTTCGCGAACACCGGGGAGCTGTTTTTT,CAIRDSGFANTGELFF
TRBV5-4,NA,TRBJ2-7,TRBD2,TGTGCCAGCAGCTTGGGAGCTAGCGGGATTTACGAGCAGTACTTC,CASSLGASGIYEQYF
TRBV5-5,once,TRBJ1-2,NA,TGTGCCAGCAGCAGCGGCTCCTATGGCTACACCTTC,CASSSGSYGYTF
TRBV11-1,NA,TRBJ2-2,TRBD2,TGTGCCAGCAGCCGAAGGACTAGCGGGGGCGCCGGGGAGCTGTTTTTT,CASSRRTSGGAGELFF
TRBV18,NA,TRBJ2-1,TRBD2,TGTGCCAGCTCACCGCTAACTAGCGGGAGTGAGCAGTTCTTC,CASSPLTSGSEQFF
TRBV2,NA,TRBJ2-2,NA,TGTGCCAGCAGCGAAGCCCCGGGCACCGGGGAGCTGTTTTTT,CASSEAPGTGELFF
TRBV6-1,few,TRBJ2-7,NA,TGTGCCAGCAGTGAATGGGCTAGCACCCTCTACGAGCAGTACTTC,CASSEWASTLYEQYF
TRBV7-2,NA,TRBJ1-2,NA,TGTGCCAGCAGCTTAGGGGACATCCGCGGCTACACCTTC,CASSLGDIRGYTF
TRBV12-5,NA,TRBJ2-2,NA,TGTGCTAGTGGTACCTCAGGTAACACCGGGGAGCTGTTTTTT,CASGTSGNTGELFF
TRBV5-1,NA,TRBJ1-1,TRBD1,TGCGCCAGCAGCTTGGTAGGGACAGGGTTTAACACTGAAGCTTTCTTT,CASSLVGTGFNTEAFF
TRBV5-1,NA,TRBJ1-2,NA,TGCGCCAGCAGCCCTGTTCAGGGGAGTGGCTACACCTTC,CASSPVQGSGYTF
TRBV9,NA,TRBJ2-6,NA,TGTGCCAGCAGCGTACTCGGCTCTGGGGCCAACGTCCTGACTTTC,CASSVLGSGANVLTF
TRBV5-4,NA,TRBJ1-4,TRBD1,TGTGCCAGCAGCTTACTTCCGGGACAGGGTCGGGAAAAACTGTTTTTT,CASSLLPGQGREKLFF
TRBV18,NA,TRBJ2-1,TRBD2,TGTGCCAGCTCACCATCAGGACTAGCGGGGGGCCTCTACAATGAGCAGTTCTTC,CASSPSGLAGGLYNEQFF
TRBV27,few,TRBJ1-2,NA,TGTGCCAGCAGTCTCGGGGGGCTGTATGGCTACACCTTC,CASSLGGLYGYTF
TRBV18,NA,TRBJ2-3,TRBD2,TGTGCCAGCTCACTCAAAGGGACTAGCGTCGACAACGCCGACCCCACCCCCGCAGATACGCAGTATTTT,CASSLKGTSVDNADPTPADTQYF
TRBV4-3,NA,TRBJ2-3,NA,TGCGCCAGCAGCCAAGAAATTATTAGCACAGATACGCAGTATTTT,CASSQEIISTDTQYF
TRBV28,NA,TRBJ2-7,TRBD2,TGTGCCAGCAGTGGGCTAGCGGGACTGTCCTACGAGCAGTACTTC,CASSGLAGLSYEQYF
TRBV3-1/TRBV3-2,NA,TRBJ2-7,NA,TGTGCCAGCAGCCAACGCGCTAGTTCTTCTGGCGAGCAGTACTTC,CASSQRASSSGEQYF
TRBV2,NA,TRBJ1-1,TRBD1,TGTGCCAGCACTGGGGACAGGATGAACACTGAAGCTTTCTTT,CASTGDRMNTEAFF
TRBV4-1,NA,TRBJ2-3,TRBD2,TGCGCCAGCAGCCAACACGCACTAGCGGGCATCGGCTCGGGCACAGATACGCAGTATTTT,CASSQHALAGIGSGTDTQYF
TRBV10-3,NA,TRBJ2-3,NA,TGTGCCATCAGTCTCCGCGGAGATACGCAGTATTTT,CAISLRGDTQYF
TRBV5-4,NA,TRBJ2-2,NA,TGTGCCAGCAGGGCCCAGGGCAACACCGGGGAGCTGTTTTTT,CASRAQGNTGELFF